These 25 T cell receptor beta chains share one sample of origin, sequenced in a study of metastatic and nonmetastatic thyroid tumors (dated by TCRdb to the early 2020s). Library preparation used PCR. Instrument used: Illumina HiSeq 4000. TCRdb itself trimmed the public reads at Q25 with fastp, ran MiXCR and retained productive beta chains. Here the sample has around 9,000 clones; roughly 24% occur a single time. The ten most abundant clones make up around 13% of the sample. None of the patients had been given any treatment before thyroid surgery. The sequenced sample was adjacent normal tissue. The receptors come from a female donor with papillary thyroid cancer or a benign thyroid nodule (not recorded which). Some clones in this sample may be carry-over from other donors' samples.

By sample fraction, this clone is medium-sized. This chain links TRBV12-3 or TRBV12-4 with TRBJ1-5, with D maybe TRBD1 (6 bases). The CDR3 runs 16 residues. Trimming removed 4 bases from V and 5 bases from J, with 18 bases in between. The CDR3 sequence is CASSSGAMRRYQPQHF. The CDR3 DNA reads TGTGCCAGCAGTTCGGGGGCCATGAGGCGGTATCAGCCCCAGCATTTT.

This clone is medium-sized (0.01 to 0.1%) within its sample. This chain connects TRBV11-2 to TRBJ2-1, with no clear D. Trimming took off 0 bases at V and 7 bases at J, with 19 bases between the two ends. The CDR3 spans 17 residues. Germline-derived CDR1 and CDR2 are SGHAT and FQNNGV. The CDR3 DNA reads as TGTGCCAGCAGCTTAGATCCCTCGTTAGTAGGGCCAAATGAGCAGTTCTTC. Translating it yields CASSLDPSLVGPNEQFF. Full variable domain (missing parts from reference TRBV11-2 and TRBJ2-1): EAGVAQSPRYKIIEKRQSVAFWCNPISGHATLYWYQQILGQGPKLLIQFQNNGVVDDSQLPKDRFSAERLKGVDSTLKIQPAKLEDSAVYLCASSLDPSLVGPNEQFFGPGTRLTVL.

CDR3 protein: CASSFGGWDRVKSTEAFF. DNA for the CDR3: TGTGCCAGCAGCTTTGGGGGGTGGGACAGGGTGAAGAGCACTGAAGCTTTCTTT. The V gene is TRBV11-2, the J gene TRBJ1-1, with 9 bases fitting TRBD1. This CDR3 spans 18 amino acids. Per the germline V gene, CDR1 is SGHAT and CDR2 is FQNNGV. V lost 3 bases to trimming and J lost 4 bases; unmatched junction nucleotides: 15.

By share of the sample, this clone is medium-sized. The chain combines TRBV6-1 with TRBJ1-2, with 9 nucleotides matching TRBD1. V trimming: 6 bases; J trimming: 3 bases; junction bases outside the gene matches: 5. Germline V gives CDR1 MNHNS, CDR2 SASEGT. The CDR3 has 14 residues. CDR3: CASSGTGIDYGYTF. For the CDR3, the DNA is TGTGCCAGCAGCGGGACAGGGATAGACTATGGCTACACCTTC.

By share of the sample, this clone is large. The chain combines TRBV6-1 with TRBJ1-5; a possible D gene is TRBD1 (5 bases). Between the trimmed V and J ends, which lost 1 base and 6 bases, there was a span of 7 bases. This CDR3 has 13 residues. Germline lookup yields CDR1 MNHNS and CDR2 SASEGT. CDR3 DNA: TGTGCCAGCAGTGAAGGGGGGACTCAGCCCCAGCATTTT. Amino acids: CASSEGGTQPQHF.

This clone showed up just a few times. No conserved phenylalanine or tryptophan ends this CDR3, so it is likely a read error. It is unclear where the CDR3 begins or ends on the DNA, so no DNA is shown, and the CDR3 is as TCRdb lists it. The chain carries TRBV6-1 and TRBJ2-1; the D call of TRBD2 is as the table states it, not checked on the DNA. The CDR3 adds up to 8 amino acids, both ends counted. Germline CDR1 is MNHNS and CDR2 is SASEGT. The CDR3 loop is CASSELAG.

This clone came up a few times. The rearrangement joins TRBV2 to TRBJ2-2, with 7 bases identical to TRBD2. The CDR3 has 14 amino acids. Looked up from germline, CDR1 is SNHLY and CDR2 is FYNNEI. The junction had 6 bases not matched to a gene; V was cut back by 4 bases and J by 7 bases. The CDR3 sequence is CASSGPGGDGELFF. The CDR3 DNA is TGTGCCAGCAGTGGGCCGGGGGGTGACGGGGAGCTGTTTTTT.

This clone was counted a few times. This chain's CDR3 is CSVDVGGTGVEKLFF. CDR3 nucleotide sequence: TGCAGCGTTGATGTAGGGGGGACAGGGGTCGAAAAACTGTTTTTT. This chain links TRBV29-1 with TRBJ1-4, with TRBD1 matching over 10 bases. The CDR3 length is 15 residues. CDR1 and CDR2 from the germline V gene are SQVTM and ANQGSEA. V lost 3 bases and J lost 8; bases outside the gene matches: 9.

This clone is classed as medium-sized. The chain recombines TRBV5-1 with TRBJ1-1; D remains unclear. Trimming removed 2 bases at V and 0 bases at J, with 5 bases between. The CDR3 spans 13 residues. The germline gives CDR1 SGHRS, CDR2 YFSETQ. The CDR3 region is CASSFVLNTEAFF. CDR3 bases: TGCGCCAGCAGCTTCGTACTGAACACTGAAGCTTTCTTT.

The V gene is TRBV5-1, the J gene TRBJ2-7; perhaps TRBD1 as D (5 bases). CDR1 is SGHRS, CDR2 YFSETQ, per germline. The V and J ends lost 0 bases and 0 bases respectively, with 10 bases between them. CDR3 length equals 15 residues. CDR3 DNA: TGCGCCAGCAGCTTGGTTGGGGCCGCCTCCTACGAGCAGTACTTC. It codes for CASSLVGAASYEQYF.

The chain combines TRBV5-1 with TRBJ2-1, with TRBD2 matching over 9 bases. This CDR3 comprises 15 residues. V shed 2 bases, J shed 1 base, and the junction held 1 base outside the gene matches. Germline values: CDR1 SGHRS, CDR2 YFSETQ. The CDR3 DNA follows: TGCGCCAGCAGCTTACTAGCGGGTTCCTACAATGAGCAGTTCTTC. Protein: CASSLLAGSYNEQFF.

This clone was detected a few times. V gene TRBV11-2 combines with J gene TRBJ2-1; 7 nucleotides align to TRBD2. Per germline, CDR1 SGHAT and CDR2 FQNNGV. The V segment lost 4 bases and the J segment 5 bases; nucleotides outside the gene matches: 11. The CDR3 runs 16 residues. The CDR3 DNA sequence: TGTGCCAGCAGCTCCTCCGGGAGGAGACCAAACAATGAGCAGTTCTTC. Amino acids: CASSSSGRRPNNEQFF.

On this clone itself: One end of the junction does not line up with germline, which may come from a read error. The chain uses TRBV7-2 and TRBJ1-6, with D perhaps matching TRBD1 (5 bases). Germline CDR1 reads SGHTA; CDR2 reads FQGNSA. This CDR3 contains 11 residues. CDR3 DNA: TGTGCCAGCAGCAAGGGACTAGCGGGGGACTTT. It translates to CASSKGLAGDF.

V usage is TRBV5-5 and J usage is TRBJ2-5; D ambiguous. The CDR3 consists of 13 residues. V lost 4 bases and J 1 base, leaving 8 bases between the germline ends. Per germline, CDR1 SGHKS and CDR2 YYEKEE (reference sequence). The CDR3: CASSAIRQETQYF. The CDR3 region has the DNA TGTGCCAGCAGCGCAATCCGCCAAGAGACCCAGTACTTC.

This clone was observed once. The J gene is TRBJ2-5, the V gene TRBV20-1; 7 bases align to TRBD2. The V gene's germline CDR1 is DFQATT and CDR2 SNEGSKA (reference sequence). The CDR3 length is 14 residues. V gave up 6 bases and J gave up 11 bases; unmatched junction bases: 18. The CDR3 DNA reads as TGCAGTGCGGACTGGGGGGGTGGCCAAGTGACACAGTACTTC. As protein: CSADWGGGQVTQYF.

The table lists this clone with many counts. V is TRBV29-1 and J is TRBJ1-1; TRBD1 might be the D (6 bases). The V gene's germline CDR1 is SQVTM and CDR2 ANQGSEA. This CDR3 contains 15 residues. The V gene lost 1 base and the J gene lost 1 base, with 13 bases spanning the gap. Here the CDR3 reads CSVEGMAGANTEAFF. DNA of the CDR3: TGCAGCGTTGAAGGAATGGCAGGGGCGAACACTGAAGCTTTCTTT.

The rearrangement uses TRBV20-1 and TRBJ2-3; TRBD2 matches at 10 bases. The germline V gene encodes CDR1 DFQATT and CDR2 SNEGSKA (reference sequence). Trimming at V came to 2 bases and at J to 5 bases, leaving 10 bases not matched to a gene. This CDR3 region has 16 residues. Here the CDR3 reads CSARIGVAGGEDTQYF. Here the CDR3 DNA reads TGCAGTGCTAGAATCGGAGTAGCGGGAGGTGAAGATACGCAGTATTTT.

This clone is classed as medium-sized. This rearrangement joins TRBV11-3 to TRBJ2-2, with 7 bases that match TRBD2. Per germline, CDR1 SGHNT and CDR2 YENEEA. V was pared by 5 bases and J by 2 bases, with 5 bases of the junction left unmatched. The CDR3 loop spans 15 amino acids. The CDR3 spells CASSLSGVNTGELFF. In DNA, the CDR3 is TGTGCCAGCAGCCTAAGCGGGGTCAACACCGGGGAGCTGTTTTTT.

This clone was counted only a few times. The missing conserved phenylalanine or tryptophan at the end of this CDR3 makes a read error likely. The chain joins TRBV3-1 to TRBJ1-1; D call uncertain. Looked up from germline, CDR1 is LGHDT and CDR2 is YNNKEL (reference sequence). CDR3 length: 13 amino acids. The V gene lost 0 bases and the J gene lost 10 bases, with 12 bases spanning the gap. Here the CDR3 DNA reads TGTGCCAGCAGCCAAGAAAGGAGAATCGTAGCTTTCTCT. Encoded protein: CASSQERRIVAFS.

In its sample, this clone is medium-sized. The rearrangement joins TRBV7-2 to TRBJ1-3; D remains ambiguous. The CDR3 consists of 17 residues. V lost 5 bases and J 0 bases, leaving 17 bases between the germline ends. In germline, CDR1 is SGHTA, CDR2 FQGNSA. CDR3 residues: CASSGPRTEYSGNTIYF. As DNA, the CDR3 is TGTGCCAGCAGCGGTCCTCGGACGGAATACTCTGGAAACACCATATATTTT.

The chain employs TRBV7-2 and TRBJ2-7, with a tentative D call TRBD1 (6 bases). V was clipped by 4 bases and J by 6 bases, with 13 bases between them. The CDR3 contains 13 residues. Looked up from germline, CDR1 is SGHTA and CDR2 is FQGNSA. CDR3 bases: TGTGCCAGCAGCTCCTTAGGGGGTGCCGAGCAGTACTTC. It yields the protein CASSSLGGAEQYF.

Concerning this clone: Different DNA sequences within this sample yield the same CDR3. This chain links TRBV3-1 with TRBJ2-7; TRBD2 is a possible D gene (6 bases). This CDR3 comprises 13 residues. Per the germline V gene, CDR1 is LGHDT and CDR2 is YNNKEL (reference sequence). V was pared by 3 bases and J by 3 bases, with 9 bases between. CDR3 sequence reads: CASSQTRDYEQYF. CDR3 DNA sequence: TGTGCCAGCAGCCAGACTAGGGACTACGAGCAGTACTTC.

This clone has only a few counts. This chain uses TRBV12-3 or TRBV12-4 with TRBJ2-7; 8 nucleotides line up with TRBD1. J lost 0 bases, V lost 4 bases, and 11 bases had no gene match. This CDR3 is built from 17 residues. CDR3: CASSSAQIQGGSYEQYF. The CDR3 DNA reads TGTGCCAGCAGTTCGGCACAGATACAGGGGGGCTCCTACGAGCAGTACTTC.

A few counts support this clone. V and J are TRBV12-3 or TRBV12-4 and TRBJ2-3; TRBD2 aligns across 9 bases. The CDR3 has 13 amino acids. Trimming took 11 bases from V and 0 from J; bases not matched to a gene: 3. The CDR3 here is CASSGDSTDTQYF. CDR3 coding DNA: TGTGCCTCTAGCGGGGATAGCACAGATACGCAGTATTTT.

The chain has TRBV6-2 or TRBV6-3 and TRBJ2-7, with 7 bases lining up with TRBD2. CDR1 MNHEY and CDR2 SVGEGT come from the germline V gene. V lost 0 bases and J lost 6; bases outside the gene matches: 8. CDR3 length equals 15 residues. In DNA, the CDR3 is TGTGCCAGCAGTTACTCTAGGAACGGGAGGTCCGAGCAGTACTTC. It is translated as CASSYSRNGRSEQYF.